This entry is about one TCR beta chain. Its antigen remains unidentified. The data were obtained in a study of breast tumors, draining lymph nodes, adjacent tissues. Samples came from axillary lymph nodes draining the breast cancer. TCRdb redid the calling of the multiplex PCR reads with MiXCR, one entry per CDR3 protein. The sample includes more than 80,000 distinct CDR3 sequences, about 30% of them seen just once. Study-wide results and limits: Findings are consistent with lymph node origin and intratumoral expansion of most tumor T cells. Luminal-like breast cancer showed significantly greater tumor-nontumor repertoire similarity than basal-like breast cancer did. Data only fit, rather than demonstrated, lymph node origin of most tumor T cells. Compared with lymph nodes, tumors were less diverse; compared with nontumor tissue, more.

This sequence was found in a female donor with breast cancer. Some clones in this sample may be carry-over from other donors' samples. Sequenced: axillary lymph node tissue.

The CDR3 is CASGTRTGASTDTQYF. CDR3 nucleotides: TGTGCTAGTGGTACCCGGACAGGGGCGAGCACAGATACGCAGTATTTT. The genes are TRBV12-5 and TRBJ2-3, with 9 bases identical to TRBD1. V was pared by 5 bases and J by 0 bases, with 6 bases of the junction left unmatched. From germline, CDR1 is LGHNT and CDR2 FRNRAP. This CDR3 spans 16 amino acids.